This TCR beta chain was found in a study of T cell responses to AZD1222 COVID-19 vaccine. Worth noting for this clone: Its matching antigen is unknown.

The table came from immunoSEQ multiplex PCR; TCRdb's copy has only in-frame clones and leaves some out. The sample holds some 170,000 clones; under 95% are singletons and the top ten take under 1.2%. Trimming took 0 bases from V and 5 from J, leaving 11 bases between them. Germline CDR1 reads SGDLS; CDR2 reads YYNGEE. The CDR3 extends over 14 amino acids. Overall study results and limits: Just a handful of AZD1222 recipients tested seropositive at baseline. The donor cohort was predominantly white British with a female majority, and clonal diversity may have been underestimated.

The sample in question was peripheral blood, obtained 28 days after the second AZD1222 dose. The receptor comes from an adult who received the AZD1222 COVID-19 vaccine. This chain joins TRBV9 and TRBJ1-1; unclear D gene. The CDR3 region is CASSVGSLRTEAFF. The CDR3 nucleotides are TGTGCCAGCAGCGTAGGGTCCCTAAGGACTGAAGCTTTCTTT.